Below are 15 T cell receptor beta chains sequenced from a single sample in a study of blood T cell repertoires in COVID-19. Assay: immunoSEQ multiplex PCR; the TCRdb copy retains only in-frame clones and omits some. The sample has around 140,000 clones, roughly 90% seen once; the top ten hold about 2.1%. Material for sequencing was peripheral blood. The receptors were sampled from a man between 70 and 80 years old with active COVID-19.

V usage is TRBV28 and J usage is TRBJ2-6; D unclear. From germline, CDR1 is MDHEN and CDR2 SYDVKM. CDR3 length: 15 amino acids. V lost 8 bases and J lost 0, with 11 bases in between. This chain's CDR3 is CASGLAYSGANVLTF. Here the CDR3 DNA reads TGTGCCAGCGGGTTAGCTTACTCTGGGGCCAACGTCCTGACTTTC.

The chain has TRBV10-3 and TRBJ2-7, with D tentatively TRBD1 (5 bases). Trimming shortened V by 3 bases and J by 0 bases, and 12 bases separated the two germline ends. Germline lookup yields CDR1 ENHRY and CDR2 SYGVKD. The CDR3 extends over 15 amino acids. CDR3 amino acids: CAISDKQANSYEQYF. The CDR3 DNA is TGTGCCATCAGTGATAAACAGGCGAACTCCTACGAGCAGTACTTC.

This CDR3 reads CASSFRPNSGANVLTF. The CDR3 DNA follows: TGCGCCAGCAGCTTCAGGCCAAACTCTGGGGCCAACGTCCTGACTTTC. The chain carries TRBV5-1 and TRBJ2-6, with D unresolved. Trimming shortened V by 2 bases and J by 0 bases, and 9 bases separated the two germline ends. Germline lookup yields CDR1 SGHRS and CDR2 YFSETQ. The CDR3 consists of 16 residues. The full variable domain, completed using reference TRBV5-1 and TRBJ2-6, is KAGVTQTPRYLIKTRGQQVTLSCSPISGHRSVSWYQQTPGQGLQFLFEYFSETQRNKGNFPGRFSGRQFSNSRSEMNVSTLELGDSALYLCASSFRPNSGANVLTFGAGSRLTVL.

V is TRBV28 and J is TRBJ1-4; D perhaps matches TRBD1 (5 bases). Germline CDR1 reads MDHEN; CDR2 reads SYDVKM. CDR3 size: 13 residues. V lost 3 bases and J 10 bases, leaving 12 bases between the germline ends. Here the CDR3 reads CASSFPRGVKLFF. CDR3 nucleotide sequence: TGTGCCAGCAGTTTCCCAAGGGGCGTAAAACTGTTTTTT.

V is TRBV7-9 and J is TRBJ2-3, with TRBD2 as a possible D gene (5 bases). This CDR3 spans 15 amino acids. Between the trimmed V and J ends, which lost 5 bases and 0 bases, there was a span of 12 bases. Germline V gives CDR1 SEHNR, CDR2 FQNEAQ (reference sequence). CDR3 loop: CASSQSGISTDTQYF. For the CDR3, the DNA is TGTGCCAGCAGCCAGTCCGGGATCAGCACAGATACGCAGTATTTT.

The CDR3 is CASTLAGGGSPLHF. The DNA of the CDR3 is TGTGCCAGTACCTTGGCTGGGGGGGGTTCACCCCTCCACTTT. The chain has TRBV2 and TRBJ1-6; weak D call: TRBD1 (5 bases). V lost 9 bases, J lost 9 bases, and 18 bases lay in between. The CDR3 has 14 amino acids. Germline loops: CDR1 SNHLY, CDR2 FYNNEI.

The chain joins TRBV19 to TRBJ2-5; 10 bases align to TRBD2. The length of the CDR3 is 16 residues. CDR1 and CDR2 (germline): LNHDA, SQIVND (reference sequence). Trimming cost V 1 base and J 5 bases; bases outside gene matches: 7. The CDR3 sequence is CASSIGSGRAEETQYF. Here the CDR3 DNA reads TGTGCCAGTAGTATAGGGAGCGGGAGGGCGGAGGAGACCCAGTACTTC.

V gene TRBV10-3 combines with J gene TRBJ2-2, with 7 bases lining up with TRBD1. V shed 6 bases and J 3 bases; nucleotides not matched to a gene: 4. Germline-derived CDR1 and CDR2 are ENHRY and SYGVKD. The CDR3 runs to 14 residues. The CDR3 protein is CAIRQGPHTGELFF. CDR3 nucleotides: TGTGCCATCAGACAGGGGCCCCACACCGGGGAGCTGTTTTTT.

This chain joins TRBV7-9 and TRBJ2-4, with TRBD2 matching 7 bases. Germline-derived CDR1 and CDR2 are SEHNR and FQNEAQ (reference sequence). With V trimmed by 8 bases and J by 7 bases, 5 bases remained unmatched. The length of the CDR3 is 12 residues. CDR3 nucleotide sequence: TGTGCCAGCGGGAGCGGGATGAACATTCAGTACTTC. Amino acid sequence: CASGSGMNIQYF.

The chain joins TRBV7-3 to TRBJ2-3; D is uncertain. Trimming removed 2 bases from V and 6 bases from J, with 9 bases in between. CDR1 and CDR2 (germline): SGHTA, FQGTGA. The CDR3 spans 13 residues. CDR3 sequence (DNA): TGTGCCAGCAGCTTAGGTCCTGCGGATACGCAGTATTTT. Translating gives CASSLGPADTQYF.

The chain combines TRBV2 with TRBJ1-1; 7 bases fit TRBD1. The germline V gene has CDR1 SNHLY and CDR2 FYNNEI. V gave up 4 bases and J gave up 1 base; unmatched junction bases: 3. There are 14 residues in the CDR3. CDR3 in DNA: TGTGCCAGCAGTGTGGGACAGACGAACACTGAAGCTTTCTTT. Protein sequence: CASSVGQTNTEAFF. The full variable domain, with the rest looked up from reference TRBV2 and TRBJ1-1, is EPEVTQTPSHQVTQMGQEVILRCVPISNHLYFYWYRQILGQKVEFLVSFYNNEISEKSEIFDDQFSVERPDGSNFTLKIRSTKLEDSAMYFCASSVGQTNTEAFFGQGTRLTVV.

The V gene is TRBV7-3, the J gene TRBJ2-2, with D unclear. The CDR3 has 13 residues. Germline CDR1 reads SGHTA; CDR2 reads FQGTGA. V shed 5 bases and J shed 0 bases, with 4 bases lying between them. The CDR3 DNA is TGTGCCAGCAGCCCCGCGAACACCGGGGAGCTGTTTTTT. Translation: CASSPANTGELFF.

The chain recombines TRBV28 with TRBJ2-5, with D perhaps matching TRBD2 (6 bases). The CDR3 has 17 residues. From germline, CDR1 is MDHEN and CDR2 SYDVKM. The ends were cut back, 0 bases at V and 5 bases at J, with 19 bases in the middle. The CDR3 DNA reads TGTGCCAGCAGTTTATGGGGTAGCGGATTAGCCCATGAGACCCAGTACTTC. Residues: CASSLWGSGLAHETQYF.

The gene calls are TRBV6-4 and TRBJ2-3; 10 bases are shared with TRBD2. This CDR3 contains 15 residues. V shed 3 bases and J 4 bases; nucleotides not matched to a gene: 4. Germline CDR1 and CDR2: MRHNA and SNTAGT. The CDR3 DNA reads TGTGCCAGCAGTGAAGTAGCGGGAGGAGCAGATACGCAGTATTTT. Amino acid sequence: CASSEVAGGADTQYF.

The chain joins TRBV7-2 to TRBJ2-3; unclear D gene. The germline gives CDR1 SGHTA, CDR2 FQGNSA. This CDR3 has 16 residues. V lost 3 bases and J lost 2, with 15 bases in between. CDR3 sequence: CASSFLLVSDTDTQYF. In DNA, the CDR3 is TGTGCCAGCAGCTTCCTACTGGTGAGCGACACAGATACGCAGTATTTT.